These 22 T cell receptor beta chains share one sample of origin, sequenced in a study of PD-1 blockade in mismatch repair-deficient tumors. Here immunoSEQ multiplex PCR was the method, and the copy in TCRdb shows in-frame clones only, minus some. Among about 38,000 clones, roughly 84% were seen once, and the ten largest hold approximately 3.9%. The sequenced sample was peripheral blood, obtained 76 weeks after starting pembrolizumab. Source of these receptors: an adult with mismatch repair-deficient cancer.

The chain employs TRBV19 and TRBJ1-4; TRBD1 aligns across 7 bases. The CDR3 sequence is 15 residues long. Germline CDR1 LNHDA, CDR2 SQIVND (reference sequence). Trimming removed 4 bases from V and 8 bases from J; junction bases left unmatched: 10. CDR3 bases: TGTGCCAGTAGTAGCTACAGGGGTTCCTCCGAAAAACTGTTTTTT. Protein product: CASSSYRGSSEKLFF.

This clone has more than one count but fewer than ten. This chain connects TRBV19 to TRBJ1-5; no firm D call. This CDR3 spans 14 amino acids. CDR1 LNHDA and CDR2 SQIVND come from the germline V gene (reference sequence). V lost 0 bases to trimming and J lost 7 bases, with 10 bases between them. The CDR3: CASSIEVSGQPQHF. The CDR3 DNA sequence: TGTGCCAGTAGTATAGAAGTCAGTGGCCAGCCCCAGCATTTT.

This chain connects TRBV7-8 to TRBJ1-5; weak D call: TRBD1 (6 bases). V gave up 0 bases and J gave up 6 bases, with 9 bases separating them. Germline V gives CDR1 SGHVS, CDR2 FQNEAQ. The CDR3 spans 14 residues. In DNA, the CDR3 is TGTGCCAGCAGCTTAGCCCAAGGGGGTCAGCCCCAGCATTTT. It is translated as CASSLAQGGQPQHF.

V and J are TRBV4-1 and TRBJ1-2; D uncertain. This CDR3 is built from 15 residues. CDR1 is MGHRA, CDR2 YSYEKL, per germline. Between the trimmed V and J ends, which lost 5 bases and 3 bases, there was a span of 16 bases. The CDR3 reads CASSSGLQRDYGYTF. CDR3 bases: TGCGCCAGCAGCTCCGGACTGCAACGGGACTATGGCTACACCTTC.

J is TRBJ2-7 and V is TRBV5-6; D gene uncertain. Looked up from germline, CDR1 is SGHDT and CDR2 is YYEEEE. Deletions cut 0 bases from V and 0 bases from J, with 16 bases between. This CDR3 is built from 17 residues. The CDR3 protein is CASSLGLTRTSSYEQYF. The DNA for the CDR3 is TGTGCCAGCAGCTTGGGACTCACACGGACCTCCTCCTACGAGCAGTACTTC.

This sequence joins TRBV27 and TRBJ2-1; D is uncertain. V lost 3 bases, J lost 1 base, and 19 bases lay in between. This CDR3 is built from 18 residues. Germline lookup yields CDR1 MNHEY and CDR2 SMNVEV (reference sequence). CDR3 sequence: CASSFYGSYILSYNEQFF. The CDR3 DNA sequence: TGTGCCAGCAGTTTTTACGGCAGCTACATATTATCCTACAATGAGCAGTTCTTC.

V and J are TRBV13 and TRBJ2-5; 7 bases match TRBD1. V gave up 7 bases and J gave up 7 bases; unmatched junction bases: 15. CDR1 and CDR2 from the germline V gene are PRHDT and FYEKMQ (reference sequence). The CDR3 covers 15 residues. CDR3 nucleotides: TGTGCCAGCATCCCAAGCTGGACAGGAGTTCGGACCCAGTACTTC. Translation: CASIPSWTGVRTQYF.

The genes are TRBV7-9 and TRBJ1-1, with D unresolved. This CDR3 comprises 16 residues. Germline CDR1 is SEHNR and CDR2 is FQNEAQ (reference sequence). The ends were cut back, 4 bases at V and 5 bases at J, with 20 bases in the middle. DNA of the CDR3: TGTGCCAGCAGCTGGATGGCAGGAATGAATAGGACTGAAGCTTTCTTT. Translation gives CASSWMAGMNRTEAFF.

The CDR3 DNA is TGTGCCAGCAGCCCCTTCCTTGGAAACATTCAGTACTTC. Translating gives CASSPFLGNIQYF. This chain connects TRBV14 to TRBJ2-4; D is undetermined. The CDR3 loop spans 13 amino acids. The V end lost 4 bases, the J end lost 6 bases, and 10 bases lay between the germline ends. The V gene's germline CDR1 is SGHDN and CDR2 FVKESK.

In this sample, this clone turned up once. This rearrangement joins TRBV6-6 to TRBJ1-2; possibly TRBD1 for D (6 bases). Germline values: CDR1 MNHNY, CDR2 SVGAGI (reference sequence). The CDR3 is 16 residues long. V was clipped by 5 bases and J by 2 bases, with 18 bases between them. The CDR3 region has the DNA TGTGCCAGCAGTCCGCCCCTCGGACAGATCAACTATGGCTACACCTTC. Amino acids: CASSPPLGQINYGYTF.

V is TRBV27 and J is TRBJ1-2, with TRBD1 identical over 7 bases. The V gene's germline CDR1 is MNHEY and CDR2 SMNVEV (reference sequence). The CDR3 is made up of 15 amino acids. V shed 6 bases and J 0 bases; nucleotides not matched to a gene: 7. The CDR3 coding sequence is TGTGCCAGCAGGGGAACAGGGGCACCTAACTATGGCTACACCTTC. Translating gives CASRGTGAPNYGYTF.

This clone appeared once. This chain links TRBV11-3 with TRBJ2-1; 13 nucleotides agree with TRBD2. The trim removed 5 bases at V and 7 bases at J, leaving 8 bases unmatched. The CDR3 spans 16 residues. Germline values: CDR1 SGHNT, CDR2 YENEEA. The CDR3 here is CASSKPTSGRSNEQFF. The CDR3 bases are TGTGCCAGCAGCAAGCCGACTAGCGGGAGGTCGAATGAGCAGTTCTTC.

The chain uses TRBV9 and TRBJ2-5, with 9 positions matching TRBD2. The CDR3 has 15 amino acids. Germline CDR1 and CDR2: SGDLS and YYNGEE. The trim removed 3 bases at V and 3 bases at J, leaving 6 bases unmatched. In DNA, the CDR3 is TGTGCCAGCAGCGCCACAGCGGGAGGCAAAGAGACCCAGTACTTC. Amino acids: CASSATAGGKETQYF.

The V and J genes are TRBV10-1 and TRBJ2-5; D is possibly TRBD2 (6 bases). The V gene's germline CDR1 is WNHNN and CDR2 SYGVQD (reference sequence). The CDR3 is 14 amino acids. V lost 0 bases to trimming and J lost 5 bases, with 10 bases between them. The CDR3 sequence is CASSESGGVETQYF. The CDR3 coding sequence is TGCGCCAGCAGTGAGTCGGGGGGAGTGGAGACCCAGTACTTC.

The V and J genes are TRBV6-6 and TRBJ1-3; D unresolved. Trimming cost V 0 bases and J 4 bases, with 7 bases left between them. CDR3 length equals 14 residues. Germline CDR1 is MNHNY and CDR2 is SVGAGI (reference sequence). CDR3 DNA: TGTGCCAGCAGTTACTCGGCAGAAGGAAACACCATATATTTT. Translated: CASSYSAEGNTIYF.

This chain connects TRBV11-2 to TRBJ1-3; D gene unclear. CDR1 SGHAT and CDR2 FQNNGV come from the germline V gene. This CDR3 contains 13 residues. V shed 3 bases and J shed 1 base, with 4 bases lying between them. The CDR3: CASSLTSGNTIYF. Here the CDR3 DNA reads TGTGCCAGCAGCTTGACGTCTGGAAACACCATATATTTT.

V usage is TRBV25-1 and J usage is TRBJ2-3; 11 bases are shared with TRBD2. J lost 4 bases, V lost 7 bases, and 1 base had no gene match. The CDR3 consists of 13 residues. CDR1 is MGHDK, CDR2 SYGVNS, per germline. CDR3 nucleotides: TGTGCCAGCAAACTAGCGGGAGCAGATACGCAGTATTTT. Translated, it gives CASKLAGADTQYF.

The CDR3 region is CASSWSSGFDTQYF. As DNA, the CDR3 is TGTGCCAGCAGCTGGTCCTCGGGATTCGATACGCAGTATTTT. The genes are TRBV7-2 and TRBJ2-3; weak D call: TRBD2 (5 bases). V lost 4 bases, J lost 6 bases, and 14 bases lay in between. CDR1 and CDR2 from the germline V gene are SGHTA and FQGNSA. The CDR3 runs to 14 residues.

This sequence joins TRBV6-1 and TRBJ2-2; 7 nucleotides line up with TRBD1. The CDR3 runs 17 residues. V gave up 2 bases and J gave up 9 bases; unmatched junction bases: 15. Germline V gene data show CDR1 as MNHNS and CDR2 as SASEGT. CDR3 coding DNA: TGTGCCAGCAGTGAATATTTGACCGGGACAGTCTTCAGGGAGCTGTTTTTT. Amino acid sequence: CASSEYLTGTVFRELFF.

This chain's CDR3 is CASSSLAGGVNIQYF. For the CDR3, the DNA is TGTGCCAGCAGTTCCTTAGCGGGAGGGGTAAACATTCAGTACTTC. The rearrangement joins TRBV11-3 to TRBJ2-4, with 11 bases lining up with TRBD2. CDR3 length equals 15 residues. Germline V lookup: CDR1 SGHNT, CDR2 YENEEA. Unmatched junction bases numbered 7, after V lost 6 bases and J lost 6 bases. Full variable domain (rest looked up from reference TRBV11-3 and TRBJ2-4): EAGVVQSPRYKIIEKKQPVAFWCNPISGHNTLYWYLQNLGQGPELLIRYENEEAVDDSQLPKDRFSAERLKGVDSTLKIQPAELGDSAVYLCASSSLAGGVNIQYFGAGTRLSVL.

This chain uses TRBV6-1 with TRBJ2-2; D is perhaps TRBD1 or TRBD2 (5 bases each). The CDR3 is made up of 17 amino acids. The germline V and J ends were trimmed by 2 bases and 5 bases, with 18 bases remaining between them. The V gene's germline CDR1 is MNHNS and CDR2 SASEGT. CDR3 DNA sequence: TGTGCCAGCAGTGAAACGGCAGGGAGCATTGTTACCGGGGAGCTGTTTTTT. The encoded protein is CASSETAGSIVTGELFF.

The chain recombines TRBV27 with TRBJ2-1; D remains unclear. In germline, CDR1 is MNHEY, CDR2 SMNVEV (reference sequence). The CDR3 is 15 amino acids. V lost 0 bases, J lost 2 bases, and 8 bases lay in between. In nucleotides, the CDR3 is TGTGCCAGCAGTTTATCTAGCTACCCCTACAATGAGCAGTTCTTC. Its translation is CASSLSSYPYNEQFF.